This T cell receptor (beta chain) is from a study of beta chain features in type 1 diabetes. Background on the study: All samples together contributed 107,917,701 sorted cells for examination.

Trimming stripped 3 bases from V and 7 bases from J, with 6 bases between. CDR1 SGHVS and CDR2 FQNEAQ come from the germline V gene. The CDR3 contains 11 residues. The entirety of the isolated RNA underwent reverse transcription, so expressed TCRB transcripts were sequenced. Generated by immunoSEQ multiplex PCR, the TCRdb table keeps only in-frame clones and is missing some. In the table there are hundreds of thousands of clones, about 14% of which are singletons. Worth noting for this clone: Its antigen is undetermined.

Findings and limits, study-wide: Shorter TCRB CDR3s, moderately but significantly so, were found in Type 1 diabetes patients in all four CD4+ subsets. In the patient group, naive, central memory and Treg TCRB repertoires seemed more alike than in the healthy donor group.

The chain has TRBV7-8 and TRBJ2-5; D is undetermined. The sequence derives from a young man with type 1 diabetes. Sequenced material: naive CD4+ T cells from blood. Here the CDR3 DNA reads TGTGCCAGCAGCTTTCGTAGGACCCAGTACTTC. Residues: CASSFRRTQYF.